This T cell receptor beta chain comes out of a study of a mutant IDH1 vaccine in newly diagnosed glioma. Overall study: The treated population exhibited a male proportion of around 62%, a female proportion of about 38%, and a mean age of approximately 42 years. Beforehand, treatment had been radiotherapy, temozolomide, or both; the majority received both.

This clone has just a few counts. Antigen unknown. Some clones are missing from TCRdb's copy, which holds only in-frame ones; the method was immunoSEQ multiplex PCR. The sample carries about 21,000 clones, roughly 88% recorded once. Study-wide points: Pseudoprogression apparently tracked independently of changes in top peripheral T cell clonotypes.

The CDR3 consists of 13 residues. V was shortened by 1 base and J by 3 bases, with 5 bases between the two germline ends. Per the germline V gene, CDR1 is SNHLY and CDR2 is FYNNEI. Time point in this sample: baseline, week 1 (first vaccination visit). Indicated treatment: pre-vaccination baseline after standard-of-care therapy. Each donor presented with a new WHO grade 3 or 4 astrocytoma that tested IDH1-mutant and showed ATRX loss. The V call is TRBV2, the J call TRBJ2-3; D remains unclear. This sequence was found in a middle-aged man with glioma. The source was PBMCs, collected from a glioma patient treated with radiotherapy, temozolomide or both. Here the CDR3 DNA reads TGTGCCAGCAGTGAAGAAAGAACAGATACGCAGTATTTT. Its protein product is CASSEERTDTQYF.